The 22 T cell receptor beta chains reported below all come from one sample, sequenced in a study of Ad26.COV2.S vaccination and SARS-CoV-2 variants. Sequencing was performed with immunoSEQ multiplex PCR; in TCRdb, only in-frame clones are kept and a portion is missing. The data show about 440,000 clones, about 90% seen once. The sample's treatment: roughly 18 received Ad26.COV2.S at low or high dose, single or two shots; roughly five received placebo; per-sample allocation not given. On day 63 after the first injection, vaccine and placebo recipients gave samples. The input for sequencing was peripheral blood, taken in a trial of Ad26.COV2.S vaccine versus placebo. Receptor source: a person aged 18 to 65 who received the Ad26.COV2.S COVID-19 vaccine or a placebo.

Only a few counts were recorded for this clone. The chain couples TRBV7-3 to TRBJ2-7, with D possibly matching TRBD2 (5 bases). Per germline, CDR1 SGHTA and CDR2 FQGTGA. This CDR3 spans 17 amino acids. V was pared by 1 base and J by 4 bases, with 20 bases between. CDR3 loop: CASSLIDRTLWGYEQYF. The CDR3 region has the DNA TGTGCCAGCAGCTTAATAGATAGGACTCTATGGGGATACGAGCAGTACTTC. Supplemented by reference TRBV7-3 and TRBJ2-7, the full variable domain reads GAGVSQTPSNKVTEKGKYVELRCDPISGHTALYWYRQSLGQGPEFLIYFQGTGAADDSGLPNDRFFAVRPEGSVSTLKIQRTERGDSAVYLCASSLIDRTLWGYEQYFGPGTRLTVT.

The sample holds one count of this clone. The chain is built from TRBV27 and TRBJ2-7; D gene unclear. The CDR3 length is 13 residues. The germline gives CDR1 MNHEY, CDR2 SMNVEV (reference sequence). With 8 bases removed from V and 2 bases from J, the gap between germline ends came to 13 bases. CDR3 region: CASQRSDAYEQYF. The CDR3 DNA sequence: TGTGCCAGCCAACGGTCCGACGCCTACGAGCAGTACTTC.

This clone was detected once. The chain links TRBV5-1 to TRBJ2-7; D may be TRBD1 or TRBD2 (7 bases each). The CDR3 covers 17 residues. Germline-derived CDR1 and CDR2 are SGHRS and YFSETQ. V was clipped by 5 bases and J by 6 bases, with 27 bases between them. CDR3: CASSRRSPVTGEGEQYF. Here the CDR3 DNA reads TGCGCCAGCAGTCGAAGGTCCCCGGTCACAGGGGAGGGCGAGCAGTACTTC.

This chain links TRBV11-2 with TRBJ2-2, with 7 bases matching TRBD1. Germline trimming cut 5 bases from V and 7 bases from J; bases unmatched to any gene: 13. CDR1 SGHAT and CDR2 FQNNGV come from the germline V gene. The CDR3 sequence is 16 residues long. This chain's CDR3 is CASSQNRGVQGGELFF. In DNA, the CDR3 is TGTGCCAGCAGCCAAAACAGGGGAGTTCAGGGCGGGGAGCTGTTTTTT.

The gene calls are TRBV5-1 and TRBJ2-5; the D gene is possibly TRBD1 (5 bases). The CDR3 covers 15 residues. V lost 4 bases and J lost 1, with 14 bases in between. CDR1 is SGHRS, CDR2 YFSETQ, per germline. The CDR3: CASSPTPTAQETQYF. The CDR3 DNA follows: TGCGCCAGCAGCCCCACCCCGACAGCCCAAGAGACCCAGTACTTC.

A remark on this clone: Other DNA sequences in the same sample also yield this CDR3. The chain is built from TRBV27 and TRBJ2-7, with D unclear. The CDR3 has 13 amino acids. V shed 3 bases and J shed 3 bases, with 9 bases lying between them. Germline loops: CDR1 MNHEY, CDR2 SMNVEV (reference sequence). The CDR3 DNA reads TGTGCCAGCAGTTTCGGTCCCAGCTACGAGCAGTACTTC. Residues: CASSFGPSYEQYF.

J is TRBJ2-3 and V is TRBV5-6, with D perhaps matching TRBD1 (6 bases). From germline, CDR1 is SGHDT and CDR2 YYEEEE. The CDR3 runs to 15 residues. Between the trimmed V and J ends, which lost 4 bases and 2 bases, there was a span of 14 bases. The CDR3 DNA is TGTGCCAGCAGCACACCGGGACAACCCACAGATACGCAGTATTTT. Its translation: CASSTPGQPTDTQYF. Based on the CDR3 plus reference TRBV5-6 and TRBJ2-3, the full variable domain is DAGVTQSPTHLIKTRGQQVTLRCSPKSGHDTVSWYQQALGQGPQFIFQYYEEEERQRGNFPDRFSGHQFPNYSSELNVNALLLGDSALYLCASSTPGQPTDTQYFGPGTRLTVL.

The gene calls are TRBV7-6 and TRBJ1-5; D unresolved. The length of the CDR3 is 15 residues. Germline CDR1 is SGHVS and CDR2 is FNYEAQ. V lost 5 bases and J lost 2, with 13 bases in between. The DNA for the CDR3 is TGTGCCAGCAGCCCGGACCCCCTGGGCAATCAGCCCCAGCATTTT. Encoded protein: CASSPDPLGNQPQHF. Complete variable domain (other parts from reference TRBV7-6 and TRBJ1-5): GAGVSQSPRYKVTKRGQDVALRCDPISGHVSLYWYRQALGQGPEFLTYFNYEAQQDKSGLPNDRFSAERPEGSISTLTIQRTEQRDSAMYRCASSPDPLGNQPQHFGDGTRLSIL.

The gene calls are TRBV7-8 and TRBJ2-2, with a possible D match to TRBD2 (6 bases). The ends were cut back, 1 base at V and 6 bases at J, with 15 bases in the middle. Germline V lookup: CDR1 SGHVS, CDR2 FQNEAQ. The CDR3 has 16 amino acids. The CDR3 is CASSLERVGGPGELFF. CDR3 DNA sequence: TGTGCCAGCAGCTTAGAGCGGGTAGGAGGACCCGGGGAGCTGTTTTTT.

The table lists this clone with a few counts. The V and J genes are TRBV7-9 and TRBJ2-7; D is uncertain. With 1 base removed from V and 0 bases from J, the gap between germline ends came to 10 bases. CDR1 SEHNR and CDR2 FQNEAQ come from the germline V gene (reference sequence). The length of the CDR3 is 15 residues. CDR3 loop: CASSLDGSLSYEQYF. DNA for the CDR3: TGTGCCAGCAGCTTAGATGGCAGCCTCTCCTACGAGCAGTACTTC.

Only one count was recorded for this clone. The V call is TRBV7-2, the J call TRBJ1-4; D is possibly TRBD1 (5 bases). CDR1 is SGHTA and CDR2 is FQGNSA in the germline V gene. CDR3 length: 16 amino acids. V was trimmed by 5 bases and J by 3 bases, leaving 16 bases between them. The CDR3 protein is CASSPQKQAANEKLFF. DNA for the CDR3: TGTGCCAGCAGCCCACAGAAACAGGCGGCTAATGAAAAACTGTTTTTT.

CDR3 sequence reads: CASSQVGGANTGELFF. Written as DNA, the CDR3 is TGTGCCAGCAGCCAAGTGGGCGGAGCGAACACCGGGGAGCTGTTTTTT. The V gene is TRBV3-1 (or the pseudogene TRBV3-2), the J gene TRBJ2-2; no clear D. The CDR3 is made up of 16 amino acids. Germline CDR1 and CDR2: LGHDT and YNNKEL (reference sequence). V shed 1 base and J shed 0 bases, with 9 bases lying between them.

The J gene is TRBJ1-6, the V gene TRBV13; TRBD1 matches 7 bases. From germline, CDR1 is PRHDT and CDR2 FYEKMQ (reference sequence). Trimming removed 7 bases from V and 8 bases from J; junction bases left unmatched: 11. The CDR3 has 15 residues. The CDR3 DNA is TGTGCCAGCACCAAGACAGGGTGGATTGATTCACCCCTCCACTTT. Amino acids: CASTKTGWIDSPLHF.

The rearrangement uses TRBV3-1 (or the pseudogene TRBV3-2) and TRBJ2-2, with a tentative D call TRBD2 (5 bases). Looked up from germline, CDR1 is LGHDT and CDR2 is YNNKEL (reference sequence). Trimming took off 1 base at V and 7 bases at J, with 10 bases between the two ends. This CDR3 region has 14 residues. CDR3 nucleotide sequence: TGTGCCAGCAGCCAAGGCCCGGGGATCGGGGAGCTGTTTTTT. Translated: CASSQGPGIGELFF.

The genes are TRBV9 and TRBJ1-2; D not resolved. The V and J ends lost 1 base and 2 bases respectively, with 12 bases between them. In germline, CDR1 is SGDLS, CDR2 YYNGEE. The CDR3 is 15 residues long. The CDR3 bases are TGTGCCAGCAGCGTAATGGAGAGGCCGAACTATGGCTACACCTTC. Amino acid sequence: CASSVMERPNYGYTF.

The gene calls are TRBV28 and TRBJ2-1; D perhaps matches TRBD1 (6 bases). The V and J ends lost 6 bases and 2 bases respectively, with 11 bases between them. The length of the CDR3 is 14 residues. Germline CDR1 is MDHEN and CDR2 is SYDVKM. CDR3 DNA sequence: TGTGCCAGCAGAGGGCAGGGGACCTACAATGAGCAGTTCTTC. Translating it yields CASRGQGTYNEQFF.

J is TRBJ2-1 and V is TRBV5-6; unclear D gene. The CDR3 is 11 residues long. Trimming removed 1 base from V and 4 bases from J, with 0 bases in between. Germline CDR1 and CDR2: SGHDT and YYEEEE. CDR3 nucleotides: TGTGCCAGCAGCTTGTACAATGAGCAGTTCTTC. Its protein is CASSLYNEQFF.

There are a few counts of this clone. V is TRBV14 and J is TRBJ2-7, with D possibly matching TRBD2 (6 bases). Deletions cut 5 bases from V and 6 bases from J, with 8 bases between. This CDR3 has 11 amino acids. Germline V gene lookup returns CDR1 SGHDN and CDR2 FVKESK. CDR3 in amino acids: CASSRRGEQYF. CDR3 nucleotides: TGTGCCAGCAGCAGGAGGGGCGAGCAGTACTTC.

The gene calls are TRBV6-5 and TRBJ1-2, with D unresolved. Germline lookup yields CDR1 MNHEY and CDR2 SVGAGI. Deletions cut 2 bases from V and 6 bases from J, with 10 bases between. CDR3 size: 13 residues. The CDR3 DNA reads TGTGCCAGCAGTTACGGGCGAGAAAATGGCTACACCTTC. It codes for CASSYGRENGYTF.

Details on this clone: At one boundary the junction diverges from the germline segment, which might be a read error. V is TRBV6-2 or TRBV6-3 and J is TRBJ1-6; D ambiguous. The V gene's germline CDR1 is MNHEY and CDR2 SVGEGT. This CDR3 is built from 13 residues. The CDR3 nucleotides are TGTGCCAGCAGTTCCTACTATTATTCACCCCTCCACTTT. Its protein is CASSSYYYSPLHF.

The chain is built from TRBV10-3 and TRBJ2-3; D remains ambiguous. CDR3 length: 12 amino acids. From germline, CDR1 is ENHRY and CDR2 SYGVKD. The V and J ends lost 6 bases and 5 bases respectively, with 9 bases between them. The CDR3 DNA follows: TGTGCCATCAGGAGCCGTGAAGATACGCAGTATTTT. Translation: CAIRSREDTQYF.

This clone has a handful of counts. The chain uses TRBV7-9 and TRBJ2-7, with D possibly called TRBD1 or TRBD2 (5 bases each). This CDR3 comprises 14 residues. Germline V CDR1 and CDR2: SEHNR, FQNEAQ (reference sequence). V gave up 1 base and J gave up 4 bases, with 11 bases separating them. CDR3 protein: CASSLGGNSYEQYF. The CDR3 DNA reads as TGTGCCAGCAGCTTAGGGGGGAACTCTTACGAGCAGTACTTC.